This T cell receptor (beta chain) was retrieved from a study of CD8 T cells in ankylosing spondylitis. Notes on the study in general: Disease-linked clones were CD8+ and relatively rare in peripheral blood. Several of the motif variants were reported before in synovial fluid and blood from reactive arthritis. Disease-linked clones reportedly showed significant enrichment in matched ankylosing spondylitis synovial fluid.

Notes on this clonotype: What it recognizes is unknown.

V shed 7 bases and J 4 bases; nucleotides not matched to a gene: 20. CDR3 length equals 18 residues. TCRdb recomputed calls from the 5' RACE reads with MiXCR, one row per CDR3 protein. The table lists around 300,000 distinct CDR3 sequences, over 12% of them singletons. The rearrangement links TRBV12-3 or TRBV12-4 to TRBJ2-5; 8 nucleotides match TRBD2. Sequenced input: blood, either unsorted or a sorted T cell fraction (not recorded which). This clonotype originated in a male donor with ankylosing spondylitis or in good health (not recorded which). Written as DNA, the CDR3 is TGTGCCAGCACCGCCGGCGCGTATCCTAGCGGGCGGTCAGAGACCCAGTACTTC. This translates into CASTAGAYPSGRSETQYF.